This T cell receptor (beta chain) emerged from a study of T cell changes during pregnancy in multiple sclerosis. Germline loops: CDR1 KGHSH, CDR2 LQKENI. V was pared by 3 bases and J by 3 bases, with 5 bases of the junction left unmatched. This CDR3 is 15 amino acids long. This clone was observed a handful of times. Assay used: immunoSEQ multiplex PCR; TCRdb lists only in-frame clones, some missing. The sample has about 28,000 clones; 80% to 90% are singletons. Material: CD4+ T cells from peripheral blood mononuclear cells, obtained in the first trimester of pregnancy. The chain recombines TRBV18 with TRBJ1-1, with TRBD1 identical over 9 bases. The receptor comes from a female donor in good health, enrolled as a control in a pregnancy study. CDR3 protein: CASSPRQGGYTEAFF. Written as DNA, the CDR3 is TGTGCCAGCTCACCTCGACAGGGGGGGTACACTGAAGCTTTCTTT.